These T cell receptor beta chains were read from a single sample in a study of breast tumors, draining lymph nodes, adjacent tissues. TCRdb processed the multiplex PCR reads anew with MiXCR; each CDR3 protein has one entry. Among roughly 100,000 distinct CDR3 sequences listed, roughly 29% were seen once. Sample: axillary lymph node tissue. The receptors originated from a female donor with breast cancer. Some clones in this sample may be carry-over from other donors' samples. The CDR3 runs from the conserved cysteine through the conserved F or W. The order of the fields is clone size, V gene, D gene, J gene, CDR3 DNA, CDR3 protein. A D gene is named only where the DNA matches it firmly. Only part of the rows carry a size: once, few, many, or a class if the clone is expanded.

-	TRBV11-3	TRBD2	TRBJ2-1	TGTGCCAGCAGCTCCGCTAGCGGGGGGGCCGACTACAATGAGCAGTTCTTC	CASSSASGGADYNEQFF
many	TRBV10-3	TRBD1	TRBJ1-5	TGTGCCATCAGCGATAGGGGACAGACCAATCAGCCCCAGCATTTT	CAISDRGQTNQPQHF
-	TRBV29-1	-	TRBJ2-1	TGCAGCGTCCGCCCTTACGGGGATGAGCAGTTCTTC	CSVRPYGDEQFF
many	TRBV6-2/TRBV6-3	-	TRBJ2-3	TGTGCCAGCAGTTACTCGACCGGTCTGGATACGCAGTATTTT	CASSYSTGLDTQYF
-	TRBV12-3/TRBV12-4	-	TRBJ2-5	TGCGCCAGCAGTTCGTCCCCCGGGGTAGGAGAGACCCAGCACTTC	CASSSSPGVGETQHF
many	TRBV13	-	TRBJ2-7	TGTGCCAGCAGCTCCGCTCTGCACGAGCAGTACTTC	CASSSALHEQYF
-	TRBV15	TRBD1	TRBJ1-2	TGTGCCACCAGCAGCGGGACAGGGGGTTCTGGCTACACCTTC	CATSSGTGGSGYTF
many	TRBV9	TRBD1	TRBJ1-2	TGTGCCAGCACCCTCCGGACAGGGGGCGCACAGGGCTACACCTTC	CASTLRTGGAQGYTF
many	TRBV20-1	TRBD1	TRBJ1-5	TGCAGTGCTAGAACCTCCCAGGGGGTTTGGGGCAATCAGCCCCAGCATTTT	CSARTSQGVWGNQPQHF
-	TRBV19	-	TRBJ1-1	TGTGCCAGCAATAACCCCTACAGGGTGAGGAACACTGAAGCTTTCTTT	CASNNPYRVRNTEAFF
many	TRBV6-2/TRBV6-3	-	TRBJ2-5	TGTGCCAGCAGTTCTAACCGTCAGGGGGGAGAGACCCAGTACTTC	CASSSNRQGGETQYF
many	TRBV10-3	-	TRBJ1-4	TGTGCCATCAGGGGAGGGTTTGGTGAAAAACTGTTTTTT	CAIRGGFGEKLFF
few	TRBV9	-	TRBJ2-4	TGTGCCAGCAGCGTAGCTACTTGGGGGAACATTCAGTCCTTC	CASSVATWGNIQSF
many	TRBV10-3	-	TRBJ2-7	TGTGCCATCAGTGTACAGAATTTCTACGAGCAGTACTTC	CAISVQNFYEQYF
-	TRBV20-1	TRBD1	TRBJ2-7	TGCAGTGCTAGATCTGGGACAGGGCCCTCCTACGAGCAGTACTTC	CSARSGTGPSYEQYF
many	TRBV20-1	-	TRBJ2-7	TGCAGTGCTAGTACCGCTGGGGCCTTCGAGCAGTACTTC	CSASTAGAFEQYF
-	TRBV12-3/TRBV12-4	-	TRBJ1-5	TGCGCCAGCAGTTTAGGGGGGAATAGCAATCAGCCCCAGCATTTT	CASSLGGNSNQPQHF
many	TRBV4-1	-	TRBJ2-3	TGCGCCAGCAGCCAAAGCAAAAGCGGATCCGGCACAGATACGCAGTATTTT	CASSQSKSGSGTDTQYF
many	TRBV6-6	-	TRBJ1-5	TGTGCCAGCAGTTCCCCCGGTATGGGTCCCCAGCATTTT	CASSSPGMGPQHF
many	TRBV6-1	-	TRBJ1-5	TGTGCCAGCAGTGAACAGAGTCAGCCCCAGCATTTT	CASSEQSQPQHF
many	TRBV4-1	-	TRBJ1-3	TGCGCCAGCAGCCAAACTCGAGGAAACACCATATATTTT	CASSQTRGNTIYF
-	TRBV9	TRBD1	TRBJ1-2	TGTGCCAGCAGCCCCCTAGCGCGGACAGGGGGAAAGAGTGGCTACACCTTC	CASSPLARTGGKSGYTF
-	TRBV6-6	TRBD2	TRBJ2-7	TGTGCCAGCAGCCGGGCTAGCGGCTACGGGCAGTACTTC	CASSRASGYGQYF
-	TRBV9	-	TRBJ1-5	TGTGCCAGCAGCGTAGGACATAGCAATCAGCCCCAGCATTTT	CASSVGHSNQPQHF
many	TRBV20-1	-	TRBJ2-1	TGCAGTTATGGGGGGTCGAACTCCTACAATGAGCAGTTCTTC	CSYGGSNSYNEQFF
many	TRBV28	-	TRBJ2-6	TGTGCCAGCAGACCAGTTGGGACACTCTCCTCTGGGGCCAACGTCCTGACTTTC	CASRPVGTLSSGANVLTF
many	TRBV29-1	-	TRBJ1-2	TGCAGCGTTCACTCAGGAGGGGCCGAGGACTATGGCTACACCTTC	CSVHSGGAEDYGYTF
many	TRBV6-2/TRBV6-3	TRBD2	TRBJ2-1	TGTGCCAGTGAGCGGGGGGGGGTTTCTGAGCAGTTCTTC	CASERGGVSEQFF